Listed here is a single TCR beta chain. The source of the sample is a study of shared clonotypes between healthy human individuals. The CDR3 length is 17 residues. The germline V and J ends were trimmed by 2 bases and 7 bases, with 21 bases remaining between them. Germline assignment: CDR1 MDHEN and CDR2 SYDVKM. Clones were read by immunoSEQ multiplex PCR, and TCRdb kept only the in-frame ones, dropping some. The sample yields approximately 400,000 clones, about 96% seen once. This TCR was sampled from a man aged 25 to 40 in good health. The sample consisted of memory CD8+ T cells sorted from blood. Subset defined: CD45RO+ cells pooled with CCR7-negative TemRA cells. V is TRBV28 and J is TRBJ2-1; D is tentatively TRBD1 or TRBD2 (6 bases each). For the CDR3, the DNA is TGTGCCAGCAGTTTAGGGCTTGGAGGGGGGATTAGGAATGAGCAGTTCTTC. Translating gives CASSLGLGGGIRNEQFF. Filled out from reference TRBV28 and TRBJ2-1, the complete variable domain reads DVKVTQSSRYLVKRTGEKVFLECVQDMDHENMFWYRQDPGLGLRLIYFSYDVKMKEKGDIPEGYSVSREKKERFSLILESASTNQTSMYLCASSLGLGGGIRNEQFFGPGTRLTVL.